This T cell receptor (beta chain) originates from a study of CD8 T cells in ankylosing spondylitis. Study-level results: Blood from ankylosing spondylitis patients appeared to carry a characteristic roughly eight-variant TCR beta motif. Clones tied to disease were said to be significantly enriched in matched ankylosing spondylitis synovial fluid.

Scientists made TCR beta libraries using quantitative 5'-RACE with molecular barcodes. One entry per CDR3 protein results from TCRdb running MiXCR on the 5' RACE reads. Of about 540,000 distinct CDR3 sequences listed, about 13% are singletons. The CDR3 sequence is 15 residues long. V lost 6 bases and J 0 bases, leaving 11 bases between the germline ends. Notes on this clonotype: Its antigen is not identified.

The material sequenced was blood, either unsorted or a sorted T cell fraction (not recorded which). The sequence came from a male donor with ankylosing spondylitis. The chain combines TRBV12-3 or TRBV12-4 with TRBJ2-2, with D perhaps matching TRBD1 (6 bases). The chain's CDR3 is CASRSAGANTGELFF. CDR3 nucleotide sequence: TGTGCCAGCAGGTCGGCAGGGGCGAACACCGGGGAGCTGTTTTTT.